The rows below give T cell receptor beta chains drawn from one sample of a study of T cell responses to AZD1222 COVID-19 vaccine. The data were produced by immunoSEQ multiplex PCR, yet TCRdb's version contains in-frame clones alone and is incomplete. The sample has over 100,000 clones, more than 75% seen once. Sequenced material: peripheral blood, taken 28 days after the second AZD1222 dose. The receptors shown here come from an adult who received the AZD1222 COVID-19 vaccine. The CDR3 runs from the conserved cysteine through the conserved F or W. The order of the fields is J gene, V gene, clone size, D gene, CDR3 DNA, CDR3 protein. A D gene is named only where the DNA matches it firmly. Expanded clones are given a class, and other clones once, few, many or no size at all.

J gene: TRBJ2-1
V gene: TRBV5-1
clone size: .
D gene: TRBD1
CDR3 DNA: TGCGCCAGCAGAACCGGACAGGGTGGAGGTGAGCAGTTCTTC
CDR3 protein: CASRTGQGGGEQFF

J gene: TRBJ2-7
V gene: TRBV2
clone size: .
D gene: .
CDR3 DNA: TGTGCCAGCAGTGAAGAGCGGGCGTTATACGAGCAGTACTTC
CDR3 protein: CASSEERALYEQYF

J gene: TRBJ2-7
V gene: TRBV6-5
clone size: .
D gene: .
CDR3 DNA: TGTGCCAGCAGTCTCGGACGGGGGAGCGAGCAGTACTTC
CDR3 protein: CASSLGRGSEQYF

J gene: TRBJ2-7
V gene: TRBV28
clone size: .
D gene: TRBD1
CDR3 DNA: TGTGCCAGCAGTTTGACAGGGCGCTCCTACGAGCAGTACTTC
CDR3 protein: CASSLTGRSYEQYF

J gene: TRBJ2-7
V gene: TRBV18
clone size: .
D gene: TRBD2
CDR3 DNA: TGTGCCAGCTCACCCTCTCTAGCGGGAGGGTCCTACGAGCAGTACTTC
CDR3 protein: CASSPSLAGGSYEQYF

J gene: TRBJ2-7
V gene: TRBV5-1
clone size: .
D gene: TRBD1
CDR3 DNA: TGCGCCAGCAGCCCCATCTGGACAGGGCGGAATGCCTACGAGCAGTACTTC
CDR3 protein: CASSPIWTGRNAYEQYF

J gene: TRBJ2-7
V gene: TRBV7-2
clone size: once
D gene: TRBD2
CDR3 DNA: TGTGCCAGCAGCCCAGGACTAGCGGGAGTTGGGGAGCAGTACTTC
CDR3 protein: CASSPGLAGVGEQYF

J gene: TRBJ1-2
V gene: TRBV19
clone size: .
D gene: .
CDR3 DNA: TGTGCCAGTAGTACCTCCGGGACCAATTTATTCTATGGCTACACCTTC
CDR3 protein: CASSTSGTNLFYGYTF

J gene: TRBJ2-7
V gene: TRBV29-1
clone size: .
D gene: TRBD2
CDR3 DNA: TGCAGCGCCCACGGGAGGAGCGGGAGGGGATACGAGCAGTACTTC
CDR3 protein: CSAHGRSGRGYEQYF

J gene: TRBJ1-6
V gene: TRBV6-5
clone size: .
D gene: .
CDR3 DNA: TGTGCCAGCAGCCCCCGGACAGCTAATAATTCACCCCTCCACTTT
CDR3 protein: CASSPRTANNSPLHF

J gene: TRBJ1-2
V gene: TRBV28
clone size: .
D gene: .
CDR3 DNA: TGTGCCAGCAGTTTAACAGACAACTATGGCTACACCTTC
CDR3 protein: CASSLTDNYGYTF

J gene: TRBJ1-3
V gene: TRBV5-1
clone size: .
D gene: .
CDR3 DNA: TGCGCCAGCAGCCCGTTTGGACCGGGATCCTCTGGAAACACCATATATTTT
CDR3 protein: CASSPFGPGSSGNTIYF

J gene: TRBJ2-3
V gene: TRBV6-5
clone size: .
D gene: .
CDR3 DNA: TGTGCCAGCACTAGACGGGATAGCACAGATACGCAGTATTTT
CDR3 protein: CASTRRDSTDTQYF

J gene: TRBJ1-2
V gene: TRBV28
clone size: .
D gene: .
CDR3 DNA: TGTGCCAGCAACCAGGGACTTGACGGCTACACCTTC
CDR3 protein: CASNQGLDGYTF

J gene: TRBJ2-7
V gene: TRBV2
clone size: few
D gene: .
CDR3 DNA: TGTGCCAGCAGTGACGGGGGCGGGCAGTACTTC
CDR3 protein: CASSDGGGQYF

J gene: TRBJ2-5
V gene: TRBV5-1
clone size: .
D gene: .
CDR3 DNA: TGCGCCAGCAGCTTGGCAGGGGGGGAGACCCAGTACTTC
CDR3 protein: CASSLAGGETQYF

J gene: TRBJ2-6
V gene: TRBV19
clone size: .
D gene: .
CDR3 DNA: TGTGCCAGTACCCCGCGGACCAGCTCTGGGGCCAACGTCCTGACTTTC
CDR3 protein: CASTPRTSSGANVLTF

J gene: TRBJ2-1
V gene: TRBV6-4
clone size: once
D gene: TRBD2
CDR3 DNA: TGTGCCAGCGGGCGGGAGTTTGGTCAGGATGAGCAGTTCTTC
CDR3 protein: CASGREFGQDEQFF

J gene: TRBJ1-5
V gene: TRBV30
clone size: .
D gene: .
CDR3 DNA: TGTGCCTGGAGTCTGGAGGCCAATCAGCCCCAGCATTTT
CDR3 protein: CAWSLEANQPQHF

J gene: TRBJ2-1
V gene: TRBV19
clone size: .
D gene: .
CDR3 DNA: TGTGCCAGTCGGACGGATAACTACAATGAGCAGTTCTTC
CDR3 protein: CASRTDNYNEQFF

J gene: TRBJ2-3
V gene: TRBV11-2
clone size: .
D gene: TRBD2
CDR3 DNA: TGTGCCAGCAGCTCCATAGCGGGAGTTGGCACAGATACGCAGTATTTT
CDR3 protein: CASSSIAGVGTDTQYF

J gene: TRBJ1-1
V gene: TRBV9
clone size: .
D gene: .
CDR3 DNA: TGTGCCAGCAGCTCTCAGGGGAGATCTGAAGCTTTCTTT
CDR3 protein: CASSSQGRSEAFF

J gene: TRBJ1-2
V gene: TRBV4-1
clone size: .
D gene: TRBD1
CDR3 DNA: TGCGCCAGCAGCCAACCTGACAGGGTTTGGGGCTACACCTTC
CDR3 protein: CASSQPDRVWGYTF

J gene: TRBJ1-3
V gene: TRBV18
clone size: .
D gene: .
CDR3 DNA: TGTGCCAGCTCACCAGGGGGACCCAACACCATATATTTT
CDR3 protein: CASSPGGPNTIYF

J gene: TRBJ2-1
V gene: TRBV9
clone size: once
D gene: .
CDR3 DNA: TGTGCCAGCAGCGTAGTGGGTAGCGGCGACAATGAGCAGTTCTTC
CDR3 protein: CASSVVGSGDNEQFF

J gene: TRBJ1-4
V gene: TRBV20-1
clone size: .
D gene: .
CDR3 DNA: TGCAGTGCTAGTCCTGGGGGGTCCACTAATGAAAAACTGTTTTTT
CDR3 protein: CSASPGGSTNEKLFF

J gene: TRBJ2-2
V gene: TRBV6-4
clone size: .
D gene: .
CDR3 DNA: TGTGCCAGCAGCCCGGTTGGATCCGGGGAGCTGTTTTTT
CDR3 protein: CASSPVGSGELFF

J gene: TRBJ2-7
V gene: TRBV9
clone size: .
D gene: TRBD2
CDR3 DNA: TGTGCCAGCAGCTCATCCGGGGGAGGGAACGAGCAGTACTTC
CDR3 protein: CASSSSGGGNEQYF

J gene: TRBJ1-1
V gene: TRBV6-1
clone size: .
D gene: .
CDR3 DNA: TGTGCCAGCAGTGAGGGCACTGAAGCTTTCTTT
CDR3 protein: CASSEGTEAFF

J gene: TRBJ1-2
V gene: TRBV29-1
clone size: .
D gene: TRBD1
CDR3 DNA: TGCAGCGTGGGGGACAGCCCTAACTATGGCTACACCTTC
CDR3 protein: CSVGDSPNYGYTF

J gene: TRBJ2-7
V gene: TRBV10-3
clone size: .
D gene: .
CDR3 DNA: TGTGCCATCAGGGACAGTGGCTACGAGCAGTACTTC
CDR3 protein: CAIRDSGYEQYF

J gene: TRBJ1-1
V gene: TRBV7-3
clone size: .
D gene: .
CDR3 DNA: TGTGCCAGCAGCCCCGGGGGGAACACTGAAGCTTTCTTT
CDR3 protein: CASSPGGNTEAFF

J gene: TRBJ2-3
V gene: TRBV2
clone size: .
D gene: TRBD2
CDR3 DNA: TGTGCCAGCAGTGAGCGGACTAGCGTAAATACGCAGTATTTT
CDR3 protein: CASSERTSVNTQYF

J gene: TRBJ2-5
V gene: TRBV5-6
clone size: .
D gene: .
CDR3 DNA: TGTGCCAGCAGCTTGGGCCCTGGACAGTCCGGGGAGACCCAGTACTTC
CDR3 protein: CASSLGPGQSGETQYF